A selection of T cell receptor beta chains follows, all from one sample in a study of blood T cell repertoires in COVID-19. The assay was immunoSEQ multiplex PCR, and TCRdb's table has in-frame clones only and misses some. The sample has hundreds of thousands of clones; about 89% are singletons. Material: peripheral blood. The receptors were gathered from a woman in her forties or fifties with COVID-19, enrolled during active disease. Each CDR3 is given with its conserved first and last residue. Each record gives: CDR3 DNA, CDR3 protein, V gene, clone size, D gene, J gene. A D gene is named only where the DNA matches it firmly. The listing skips clone size in some rows; elsewhere it reads once, few, many or a size class.

DNA: TGTGCCAGCAGCTTAGGGACAGGGGGTATCTACGAGCAGTACTTC
CDR3: CASSLGTGGIYEQYF
V: TRBV7-8
size: once
D: TRBD1
J: TRBJ2-7

DNA: TGTGCCAGCACCACGGACATTCTGGCGATTCGCTACACCTTC
CDR3: CASTTDILAIRYTF
V: TRBV2
size: once
D: NA
J: TRBJ1-2

DNA: TGCAGCGTTGTTCGGACAGGGGTGGGCTACACCTTC
CDR3: CSVVRTGVGYTF
V: TRBV29-1
size: NA
D: TRBD1
J: TRBJ1-2

DNA: TGTGCCAGCAGTTTAGAACGGCTAGAAGAGACCCAGTACTTC
CDR3: CASSLERLEETQYF
V: TRBV28
size: NA
D: NA
J: TRBJ2-5

DNA: TGCAGCGTTGGGCTTTTCGGCGGGACAGGGGGCATAAGAGAGACCCAGTACTTC
CDR3: CSVGLFGGTGGIRETQYF
V: TRBV29-1
size: NA
D: TRBD1
J: TRBJ2-5

DNA: TGTGCCAGCCACCAACGGGAGGGCAATCAGCCCCAGCATTTT
CDR3: CASHQREGNQPQHF
V: TRBV6-5
size: NA
D: NA
J: TRBJ1-5

DNA: TGTGCCAGCAGCCGGCCGACGGGGAACACTGAAGCTTTCTTT
CDR3: CASSRPTGNTEAFF
V: TRBV11-2
size: NA
D: NA
J: TRBJ1-1

DNA: TGTGCCAGCAGCCCCACGCAGGGCCCATATGGCTACACCTTC
CDR3: CASSPTQGPYGYTF
V: TRBV7-3
size: NA
D: NA
J: TRBJ1-2

DNA: TGCGCCAGCTCCCTGTCCCCCGGGGTGTCGGAGAACACTGAAGCTTTCTTT
CDR3: CASSLSPGVSENTEAFF
V: TRBV5-1
size: NA
D: NA
J: TRBJ1-1

DNA: TGTGCCAGCAGTTCTCCAGGGGCAGTAGGGCAAGAGACCCAGTACTTC
CDR3: CASSSPGAVGQETQYF
V: TRBV28
size: once
D: NA
J: TRBJ2-5

DNA: TGTGCCAGCAGCCAAGTCGGGTTCGGCAATGAAAAACTGTTTTTT
CDR3: CASSQVGFGNEKLFF
V: TRBV14
size: NA
D: NA
J: TRBJ1-4

DNA: TGTGCCAGCAGTTCAGGGGCTGGCTACACCTTC
CDR3: CASSSGAGYTF
V: TRBV2
size: NA
D: NA
J: TRBJ1-2

DNA: TGTGCCAGCAGCGCATACCGAGGACTAAGGGATAACTATGGCTACACCTTC
CDR3: CASSAYRGLRDNYGYTF
V: TRBV11-2
size: NA
D: NA
J: TRBJ1-2

DNA: TGTGCCAGCAGCTATATGGGGGGGATTAATGAAAAACTGTTTTTT
CDR3: CASSYMGGINEKLFF
V: TRBV5-4
size: NA
D: NA
J: TRBJ1-4

DNA: TGCAGCGCACGACAGGCCGTCGGGCAGCCCCAGCATTTT
CDR3: CSARQAVGQPQHF
V: TRBV29-1
size: NA
D: NA
J: TRBJ1-5

DNA: TGTGCCAGCAGCGTAGACGAGCCCCCAAACACTGAAGCTTTCTTT
CDR3: CASSVDEPPNTEAFF
V: TRBV9
size: NA
D: NA
J: TRBJ1-1

DNA: TGTGCCTGGAGTCCCCGGCTAGCGGGGGTCTACGAGCAGTACTTC
CDR3: CAWSPRLAGVYEQYF
V: TRBV30
size: NA
D: TRBD2
J: TRBJ2-7

DNA: TGTGCCAGTAGTAGCAGGGTGAGGCAGCCCCAGCATTTT
CDR3: CASSSRVRQPQHF
V: TRBV19
size: NA
D: NA
J: TRBJ1-5

DNA: TGTGCCAGTAGTAAACAACGCACTAATGAAAAACTGTTTTTT
CDR3: CASSKQRTNEKLFF
V: TRBV19
size: NA
D: NA
J: TRBJ1-4

DNA: TGTGCCAGCAGTTTCTCTATCAACACTGAAGCTTTCTTT
CDR3: CASSFSINTEAFF
V: TRBV7-9
size: NA
D: NA
J: TRBJ1-1

DNA: TGTGCCAGCAGCCTAGAAACTAGCGGGGACTACGAGCAGTACTTC
CDR3: CASSLETSGDYEQYF
V: TRBV4-2
size: NA
D: TRBD2
J: TRBJ2-7

DNA: TGTGCCAGCGCGGTAGCTCATGAACAACCAAATGAGCAGTTCTTC
CDR3: CASAVAHEQPNEQFF
V: TRBV6-5
size: NA
D: NA
J: TRBJ2-1

DNA: TGTGCCAGCAGCGGATCGGGTCTCTATGGCTACACCTTC
CDR3: CASSGSGLYGYTF
V: TRBV9
size: NA
D: NA
J: TRBJ1-2

DNA: TGCGCCAGCAGGTCCCGGGACAGTTACGAGCAGTACTTC
CDR3: CASRSRDSYEQYF
V: TRBV10-2
size: NA
D: TRBD1
J: TRBJ2-7

DNA: TGCGCCAGCAGCTGGGGACAGGGGAAGGAGCCCCAGCATTTT
CDR3: CASSWGQGKEPQHF
V: TRBV5-1
size: NA
D: TRBD1
J: TRBJ1-5

DNA: TGTGCCAGCAGCTTGGCAGGGCCTCTCGTAAACCAGTACTTC
CDR3: CASSLAGPLVNQYF
V: TRBV5-4
size: NA
D: NA
J: TRBJ2-5

DNA: TGTGCCAGCAGCCGGAGTGGCAGCACAGATACGCAGTATTTT
CDR3: CASSRSGSTDTQYF
V: TRBV6-5
size: NA
D: NA
J: TRBJ2-3

DNA: TGTGCCAGCAGCCCGCCGGGACAGGGTTTCTACGAGCAGTACTTC
CDR3: CASSPPGQGFYEQYF
V: TRBV5-4
size: NA
D: TRBD1
J: TRBJ2-7

DNA: TGTGCCAGTAGTATAGGGGGACAGGGGTTGTATTTT
CDR3: CASSIGGQGLYF
V: TRBV19
size: NA
D: TRBD1
J: TRBJ2-3

DNA: TGTGCCAGCAGCTTAAGAGACGGAGTCACAGATACGCAGTATTTT
CDR3: CASSLRDGVTDTQYF
V: TRBV11-2
size: NA
D: NA
J: TRBJ2-3

DNA: TGTGCCAGCAGCCAGGGGACGGGGGGTCAGCCCCAGCATTTT
CDR3: CASSQGTGGQPQHF
V: TRBV7-9
size: NA
D: NA
J: TRBJ1-5

DNA: TGTGCCAGTAGTGGTAGCGCTGATACGCAGTATTTT
CDR3: CASSGSADTQYF
V: TRBV19
size: NA
D: NA
J: TRBJ2-3

DNA: TGTGCCATCAGCGAAGGGACAGGGGGTTCACCCCTCCACTTT
CDR3: CAISEGTGGSPLHF
V: TRBV10-3
size: few
D: TRBD1
J: TRBJ1-6

DNA: TGTGCCAGCAGCGTAACAGGGACCCCCTCGTACGAGCAGTACTTC
CDR3: CASSVTGTPSYEQYF
V: TRBV5-4
size: NA
D: NA
J: TRBJ2-7

DNA: TGTGCCTGGACCCCCGATGACAGGGTGAATTCACCCCTCCACTTT
CDR3: CAWTPDDRVNSPLHF
V: TRBV30
size: NA
D: TRBD1
J: TRBJ1-6

DNA: TGTGCCAGGAACCCCAGGGATCTCAGGGGCTACACCTTC
CDR3: CARNPRDLRGYTF
V: TRBV2
size: NA
D: NA
J: TRBJ1-2

DNA: TGTGTCATGTTCCGGGACAGCAGGACCGGGGAGCTGTTTTTT
CDR3: CVMFRDSRTGELFF
V: TRBV30
size: NA
D: TRBD1
J: TRBJ2-2

DNA: TGTGCCAGCAGTTTTAGGGGGCTCGTAGACACTGAAGCTTTCTTT
CDR3: CASSFRGLVDTEAFF
V: TRBV27
size: NA
D: TRBD1
J: TRBJ1-1

DNA: TGTGCCAGCAGTCCAGACCAGCGGGGGGCCCATAGCGCAGATACGCAGTATTTT
CDR3: CASSPDQRGAHSADTQYF
V: TRBV27
size: NA
D: TRBD2
J: TRBJ2-3

DNA: TGTGCCAGCAGCTTAGACACCCCGTATAGCAATCAGCCCCAGCATTTT
CDR3: CASSLDTPYSNQPQHF
V: TRBV7-2
size: once
D: NA
J: TRBJ1-5

DNA: TGCAGTGCTAGTGAGGGGACAGTGAACACTGAAGCTTTCTTT
CDR3: CSASEGTVNTEAFF
V: TRBV20-1
size: NA
D: TRBD1
J: TRBJ1-1

DNA: TGTGCCAGCAGCCAAGATCGGGTCCCGGGGGGTCGCTACACCTTC
CDR3: CASSQDRVPGGRYTF
V: TRBV3-1/TRBV3-2
size: NA
D: NA
J: TRBJ1-2

DNA: TGTGCCAGCAGCCATCTACGACAAGAGACCCAGTACTTC
CDR3: CASSHLRQETQYF
V: TRBV14
size: NA
D: NA
J: TRBJ2-5

DNA: TGTGCCAGTAGCCGTGGGGATTCGGGACAGCCCCAGCATTTT
CDR3: CASSRGDSGQPQHF
V: TRBV19
size: NA
D: NA
J: TRBJ1-5

DNA: TGTGCCAGCTCCGTAGGGACTAGCGGTAGGAATGAGCAGTTCTTC
CDR3: CASSVGTSGRNEQFF
V: TRBV27
size: NA
D: TRBD2
J: TRBJ2-1

DNA: TGTGCCAGCAGCTTCCGGGACAGGGGGACTGAAGCTTTCTTT
CDR3: CASSFRDRGTEAFF
V: TRBV11-1
size: NA
D: TRBD1
J: TRBJ1-1

DNA: TGTGCCAGCAGTGCCCAAACAGGGAATCAGCCCCAGCATTTT
CDR3: CASSAQTGNQPQHF
V: TRBV2
size: NA
D: NA
J: TRBJ1-5

DNA: TGTGCCAGCAGCCGCGCTCTGAATTTGCGGGGCTACACCTTC
CDR3: CASSRALNLRGYTF
V: TRBV5-5
size: NA
D: NA
J: TRBJ1-2

DNA: TGTGCCAGCAGCCTACTAGCCTCGGTTGAGCAGTTCTTC
CDR3: CASSLLASVEQFF
V: TRBV12-3/TRBV12-4
size: NA
D: NA
J: TRBJ2-1

DNA: TGTGCCAGCACTTCCCGGGACATGGGATATGGCTACACCTTC
CDR3: CASTSRDMGYGYTF
V: TRBV6-5
size: once
D: NA
J: TRBJ1-2

DNA: TGTGCCAGTAGTATCGGGACAGGGGAATGGGGCTACACCTTC
CDR3: CASSIGTGEWGYTF
V: TRBV19
size: NA
D: TRBD1
J: TRBJ1-2

DNA: TGTGCCAGCAGTGACGGGGGGGATCTTAGCTATGGCTACACCTTC
CDR3: CASSDGGDLSYGYTF
V: TRBV6-4
size: NA
D: NA
J: TRBJ1-2